This TCR beta chain was retrieved from a study of cytomegalovirus exposure and HLA in healthy donors. Findings and limits, study-wide: Fewer N-insertions than the approximately 610-donor mean were reportedly shown by an Asian-associated ancestry cluster in a later analysis. Several V segments, TRBV6-2 and TRBV6-3 among them, could not be told apart and were dropped. Previous analysis showed most TCR beta V segments were productive about 90% or about 30% of the time.

This clone was recorded only once. Its matching antigen is unknown. The PCR had 60 Vbeta and 13 Jbeta primers. Using immunoSEQ multiplex PCR, the repertoire was profiled, and TCRdb retains in-frame clones only, with some absent. The data contain around 100,000 clones, approximately 85% of them singletons. This CDR3 comprises 15 residues. The germline V gene has CDR1 MNHEY and CDR2 SMNVEV (reference sequence). V was shortened by 2 bases and J by 0 bases, with 10 bases between the two germline ends. The sequencing input was PBMCs. The chain combines TRBV27 with TRBJ1-1; tentatively, D is TRBD1 (5 bases). The clonotype was recovered from a woman younger than 30 in good health and CMV-seropositive. CDR3 coding DNA: TGTGCCAGCAGTTTAGCCACAGGAGTGAACACTGAAGCTTTCTTT. Residues: CASSLATGVNTEAFF.